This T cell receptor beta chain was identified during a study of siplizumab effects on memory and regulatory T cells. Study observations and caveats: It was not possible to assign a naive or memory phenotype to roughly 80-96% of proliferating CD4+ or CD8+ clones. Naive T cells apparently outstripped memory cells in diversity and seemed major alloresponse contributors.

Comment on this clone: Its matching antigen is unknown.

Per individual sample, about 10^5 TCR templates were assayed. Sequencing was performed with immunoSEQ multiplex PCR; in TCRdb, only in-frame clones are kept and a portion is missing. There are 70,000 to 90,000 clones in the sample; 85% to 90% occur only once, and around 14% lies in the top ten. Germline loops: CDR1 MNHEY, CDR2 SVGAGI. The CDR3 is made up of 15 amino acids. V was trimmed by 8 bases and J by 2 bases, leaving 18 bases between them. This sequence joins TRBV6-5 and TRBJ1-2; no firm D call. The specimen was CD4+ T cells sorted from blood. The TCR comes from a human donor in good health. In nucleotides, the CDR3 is TGTGCCAGCTCTCAGAACTACGGAAGCAACTATGGCTACACCTTC. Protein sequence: CASSQNYGSNYGYTF.